This T cell receptor (gamma chain) comes out of a study of γδ T cells in repeated Plasmodium falciparum infection. Turning to the study itself: Timepoints: baseline, immediately before selected infections, and 21 days after every infection.

TCRdb re-called clones from the multiplex PCR reads via CATT. The sample holds roughly 32,000 gamma-chain clones, approximately 1.4% seen once. In regard to this clone: Given a far larger clone just one base away, this is likely a sequencing read error. Additional DNA sequences in this sample encode the identical CDR3.

The CDR3 is made up of 14 amino acids. Per germline, CDR1 EGSTGY and CDR2 YDSYTSSV. V lost 2 bases, J lost 4 bases, and 8 bases stayed unmatched. Bulk repertoires came from Vgamma9/Vdelta2+ or Vdelta2-negative gammadelta T cells flow-sorted from PBMC. Sequencing used gamma-delta T cells from blood. The origin of this receptor is a pool of human donors (malaria-infected and uninfected, not separated). The gene calls are TRGV4 and TRGJ1 or TRGJ2. Germline matching of the DNA provided the J gene here, since TCRdb leaves it blank. CDR3 sequence reads: CATWDVPNYYKKLF. The CDR3 bases are TGTGCCACCTGGGATGTCCCGAACTATTATAAGAAACTCTTT.